This entry lists 17 T cell receptor beta chains sequenced from one sample in a study of T cells in localized non-small cell lung cancer. Profiling relied on immunoSEQ multiplex PCR, and the TCRdb table lists in-frame clones only, not all of them. The sample lists around 25,000 clones, about 92% occurring once. Sequenced material: peripheral blood, taken before any cancer treatment. Receptors originate from a man between 35 and 75 years old with stage III squamous cell lung carcinoma.

This clone was seen a handful of times. The chain is built from TRBV6-4 and TRBJ2-3; a possible D gene is TRBD2 (7 bases). This CDR3 has 14 amino acids. V dropped 0 bases and J dropped 4 bases, with 8 bases sitting between them. Germline CDR1 MRHNA, CDR2 SNTAGT. CDR3 sequence (DNA): TGTGCCAGCAGTGACTCGGGGGGGCCAGATACGCAGTATTTT. Its translation: CASSDSGGPDTQYF.

This clone was seen just once. The chain recombines TRBV18 with TRBJ1-5, with 7 bases aligning to TRBD1. Germline assignment: CDR1 KGHSH and CDR2 LQKENI. This CDR3 has 15 amino acids. Germline trimming cut 3 bases from V and 6 bases from J; bases unmatched to any gene: 8. CDR3 DNA sequence: TGTGCCAGCTCACCCGCCGGGCAGGGGGGTCAGCCCCAGCATTTT. Translated, it gives CASSPAGQGGQPQHF.

The genes are TRBV29-1 and TRBJ1-1; 11 bases fit TRBD1. V was pared by 6 bases and J by 10 bases, with 4 bases of the junction left unmatched. The CDR3 has 11 amino acids. In germline, CDR1 is SQVTM, CDR2 ANQGSEA. Here the CDR3 reads CSVTGQGGAFF. The CDR3 DNA reads as TGCAGCGTGACGGGACAGGGGGGAGCTTTCTTT.

The chain recombines TRBV7-3 with TRBJ2-2; D is unclear. Germline CDR1 is SGHTA and CDR2 is FQGTGA. Between the trimmed V and J ends, which lost 4 bases and 4 bases, there was a span of 7 bases. This CDR3 comprises 13 residues. CDR3 bases: TGTGCCAGCAGCTCCCCGGTCACCGGGGAGCTGTTTTTT. As protein: CASSSPVTGELFF.

The chain links TRBV5-4 to TRBJ2-2; D is unclear. The CDR3 is 17 residues long. Trimming stripped 3 bases from V and 4 bases from J, with 19 bases between. Per germline, CDR1 SGHNT and CDR2 YYREEE (reference sequence). The CDR3 spells CASSSQKERVSTGELFF. In DNA form, the CDR3 reads TGTGCCAGCAGCTCCCAGAAGGAGAGAGTAAGCACCGGGGAGCTGTTTTTT.

This clone has a single count. J is TRBJ1-1 and V is TRBV7-9; D is undetermined. CDR3 length: 14 residues. Germline V gene sequence: CDR1 SEHNR, CDR2 FQNEAQ (reference sequence). Trimming shortened V by 2 bases and J by 1 base, and 8 bases separated the two germline ends. Here the CDR3 reads CASSLTGPNTEAFF. The CDR3 DNA follows: TGTGCCAGCAGCTTAACGGGTCCGAACACTGAAGCTTTCTTT. Drawing the rest from reference TRBV7-9 and TRBJ1-1, the complete variable domain is DTGVSQNPRHKITKRGQNVTFRCDPISEHNRLYWYRQTLGQGPEFLTYFQNEAQLEKSRLLSDRFSAERPKGSFSTLEIQRTEQGDSAMYLCASSLTGPNTEAFFGQGTRLTVV.

This chain uses TRBV30 with TRBJ2-3; 10 bases are a match to TRBD2. Per germline, CDR1 GTSNPN and CDR2 SVGIG (reference sequence). J gave up 2 bases and V 2 bases, and 7 bases lay outside the gene matches. The CDR3 runs to 16 residues. CDR3 nucleotides: TGTGCCTGGAGTCCAGGACTAGCGGCTACCACAGATACGCAGTATTTT. Protein sequence: CAWSPGLAATTDTQYF.

CDR3 bases: TGTGCCAGCAGCCCAACTAGCGGGCCCGTCATCACAGATACGCAGTATTTT. It encodes CASSPTSGPVITDTQYF. The V gene is TRBV7-2, the J gene TRBJ2-3; TRBD2 matches 9 bases. V dropped 5 bases and J dropped 2; count of bases not matched to a gene: 11. The germline gives CDR1 SGHTA, CDR2 FQGNSA. The CDR3 is 17 residues long.

The V call is TRBV28, the J call TRBJ1-2; a possible D gene is TRBD1 (6 bases). V lost 3 bases and J lost 4, with 12 bases in between. Germline CDR1 and CDR2: MDHEN and SYDVKM. There are 14 residues in the CDR3. The CDR3 protein is CASSFHGQPYGYTF. The CDR3 DNA follows: TGTGCCAGCAGTTTCCACGGACAGCCCTATGGCTACACCTTC.

The chain combines TRBV4-2 with TRBJ1-3, with D maybe TRBD1 (5 bases). Trimming stripped 0 bases from V and 0 bases from J, with 12 bases between. The CDR3 length is 17 residues. The germline V gene has CDR1 LGHNA and CDR2 YNFKEQ. CDR3 sequence (DNA): TGTGCCAGCAGCCAAGACCACGCGGGGGGCTCTGGAAACACCATATATTTT. Encoded protein: CASSQDHAGGSGNTIYF.

This clone was seen a single time. The rearrangement uses TRBV5-1 and TRBJ2-3; possible D gene TRBD1, 6 bases. The CDR3 has 15 amino acids. CDR1 is SGHRS, CDR2 YFSETQ, per germline. V lost 4 bases, J lost 5 bases, and 17 bases lay in between. The CDR3 sequence is CASSPEAGAGDTQYF. The CDR3 nucleotides read TGCGCCAGCAGCCCGGAGGCAGGGGCGGGAGATACGCAGTATTTT.

V gene TRBV4-3 combines with J gene TRBJ2-7, with a weak D call TRBD1 (6 bases). CDR1 and CDR2 from the germline V gene are LGHNA and YSLEER. V lost 11 bases and J 6 bases, leaving 17 bases between the germline ends. The CDR3 has 12 residues. The CDR3 is CAAGTSAGEQYF. The CDR3 DNA reads TGCGCCGCCGGGACATCGGCAGGCGAGCAGTACTTC.

The V and J genes are TRBV9 and TRBJ2-1; D is possibly TRBD2 (6 bases). Germline loops: CDR1 SGDLS, CDR2 YYNGEE. V was shortened by 1 base and J by 6 bases, with 8 bases between the two germline ends. There are 13 residues in the CDR3. The CDR3 DNA is TGTGCCAGCAGCGTAAGGAGGGGCAATGAGCAGTTCTTC. It codes for CASSVRRGNEQFF.

The rearrangement links TRBV18 to TRBJ1-2, with 10 bases identical to TRBD1. The ends lost 2 bases at V and 8 bases at J; junction bases unmatched: 5. Looked up from germline, CDR1 is KGHSH and CDR2 is LQKENI. This CDR3 contains 14 residues. Written as DNA, the CDR3 is TGTGCCAGCTCACCAGTGGGACAGGGGAGCGGCTACACCTTC. Its protein is CASSPVGQGSGYTF.

The chain carries TRBV30 and TRBJ1-6, with 8 bases aligning to TRBD1. The CDR3 consists of 12 residues. Germline CDR1 reads GTSNPN; CDR2 reads SVGIG (reference sequence). V shed 5 bases, J shed 10 bases, and the junction held 4 bases outside the gene matches. Here the CDR3 reads CAWGQGSSPLHF. The CDR3 bases are TGTGCCTGGGGACAGGGATCCTCACCCCTCCACTTT.

This clone appeared a single time. CDR3: CASSLTKGQGYEQFF. The CDR3 coding sequence is TGTGCCAGCAGTTTGACTAAGGGACAGGGCTATGAGCAGTTCTTC. The chain couples TRBV27 to TRBJ2-1; 9 bases are a match to TRBD1. The CDR3 is 15 amino acids. Germline V lookup: CDR1 MNHEY, CDR2 SMNVEV (reference sequence). V gave up 3 bases and J gave up 8 bases; unmatched junction bases: 8.

V is TRBV5-1 and J is TRBJ2-5, with 7 bases identical to TRBD2. V dropped 4 bases and J dropped 0; count of bases not matched to a gene: 9. There are 16 residues in the CDR3. Germline V CDR1 and CDR2: SGHRS, YFSETQ. CDR3 sequence (DNA): TGCGCCAGCAGCCTGGGGTCTAGCGGTAACCAAGAGACCCAGTACTTC. Translation gives CASSLGSSGNQETQYF.